These T cell receptor beta chains were read from a single sample in a study of control samples from healthy donors and cancer patients. Profiling relied on immunoSEQ multiplex PCR, and the TCRdb table lists in-frame clones only, not all of them. The data hold some 410,000 clones, with about nine tenths observed a single time. Specimen: PBMCs. These receptors all stem from a man aged 35-49 years with head and neck cancer. CDR3s include the opening cysteine and the closing phenylalanine or tryptophan. The order of the fields is CDR3 length, V gene, CDR3 protein.

len: 15; v_gene: TRBV6-5; CDR3aa: CASSYSAGPNTEAFF
len: 13; v_gene: TRBV12-3/TRBV12-4; CDR3aa: CASSWYRDYGYTF
len: 18; v_gene: TRBV28; CDR3aa: CASSFPYGTEYSNQPQHF
len: 16; v_gene: TRBV3-1/TRBV3-2; CDR3aa: CASSPGGDPWNSPLHF
len: 17; v_gene: TRBV7-2; CDR3aa: CASSPSGFGILVYEQYF
len: 14; v_gene: TRBV7-7; CDR3aa: CASSFGQNTGELFF
len: 15; v_gene: TRBV6-5; CDR3aa: CASKLGQGHTGELFF
len: 16; v_gene: TRBV4-2; CDR3aa: CASSQDLGSLSYEQYF
len: 10; v_gene: TRBV12-3/TRBV12-4; CDR3aa: CASSLAVAFF
len: 14; v_gene: TRBV6-5; CDR3aa: CASTRASSNQPQHF
len: 15; v_gene: TRBV30; CDR3aa: CACSTGGAVIQPQHF
len: 15; v_gene: TRBV5-1; CDR3aa: CASSLIQGSTGELFF
len: 14; v_gene: TRBV30; CDR3aa: CAWKPGRRTDTQYF
len: 15; v_gene: TRBV14; CDR3aa: CASSQDKGAGNTIYF
len: 13; v_gene: TRBV3-1/TRBV3-2; CDR3aa: CASSQGPIPEQFF
len: 17; v_gene: TRBV9; CDR3aa: CASSVDAGFAGANVLTF
len: 16; v_gene: TRBV7-6; CDR3aa: CASSLLSGAGTETQYF
len: 15; v_gene: TRBV7-9; CDR3aa: CASSPPGQGGEKLFF
len: 14; v_gene: TRBV7-8; CDR3aa: CASSLGGLGQPQHF
len: 14; v_gene: TRBV5-6; CDR3aa: CASSLGVTAKIGYF
len: 15; v_gene: TRBV7-2; CDR3aa: CASSLALDPNYGYTF
len: 15; v_gene: TRBV27; CDR3aa: CASSLSGEAGYGYTF
len: 12; v_gene: TRBV30; CDR3aa: CAWADIFSEQFF
len: 15; v_gene: TRBV6-5; CDR3aa: CASSRRDGDRWEQYF
len: 13; v_gene: TRBV6-1; CDR3aa: CASSDLGTHEQYF
len: 15; v_gene: TRBV5-1; CDR3aa: CASSLVAGGVNEQFF
len: 16; v_gene: TRBV27; CDR3aa: CASSPLTGYSHYGYTF
len: 17; v_gene: TRBV9; CDR3aa: CASRGGGPYSYNSPLHF
len: 14; v_gene: TRBV28; CDR3aa: CASSPGTGGQPQHF
len: 16; v_gene: TRBV9; CDR3aa: CASSVGHGTGVGGYTF
len: 14; v_gene: TRBV7-2; CDR3aa: CASSFGLSNQPQHF
len: 15; v_gene: TRBV25-1; CDR3aa: CASSGMRGSTGELFF
len: 14; v_gene: TRBV19; CDR3aa: CASSPGQGGYEQYF
len: 12; v_gene: TRBV29-1; CDR3aa: CSGGPASYEQYF
len: 12; v_gene: TRBV5-1; CDR3aa: CASATNTYEQYF
len: 14; v_gene: TRBV19; CDR3aa: CASRLRQGGETQYF
len: 17; v_gene: TRBV3-1/TRBV3-2; CDR3aa: CASSQVSGRGGSNEQFF
len: 15; v_gene: TRBV6-1; CDR3aa: CASSEMGGRNSPLHF
len: 14; v_gene: TRBV15; CDR3aa: CATREDRSLGGYTF
len: 18; v_gene: TRBV24-1; CDR3aa: CATGTSGGADPYTDTQYF
len: 17; v_gene: TRBV10-3; CDR3aa: CAISESTGIVTGNEQFF
len: 17; v_gene: TRBV15; CDR3aa: CATSRVGSQGGDSPLHF
len: 18; v_gene: TRBV12-2; CDR3aa: CASRPLAGRQASGNTIYF
len: 14; v_gene: TRBV28; CDR3aa: CASSFVRQQETQYF
len: 14; v_gene: TRBV9; CDR3aa: CASSVAGSNYGYTF